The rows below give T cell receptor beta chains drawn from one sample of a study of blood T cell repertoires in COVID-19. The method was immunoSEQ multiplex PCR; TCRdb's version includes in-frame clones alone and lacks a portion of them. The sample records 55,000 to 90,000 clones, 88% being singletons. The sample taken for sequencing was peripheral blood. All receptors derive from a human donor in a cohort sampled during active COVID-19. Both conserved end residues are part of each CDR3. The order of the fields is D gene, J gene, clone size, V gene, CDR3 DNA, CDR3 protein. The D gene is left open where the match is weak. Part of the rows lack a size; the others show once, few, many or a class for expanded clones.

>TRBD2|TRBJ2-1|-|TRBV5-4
TGTGCCAGCAGCAGGACTAGCGGGAACAACAATGAGCAGTTCTTC
CASSRTSGNNNEQFF
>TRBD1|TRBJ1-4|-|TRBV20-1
TGCAGTGCTAGTCCTACAGGGGGCTCGCGAGAAAAACTGTTTTTT
CSASPTGGSREKLFF
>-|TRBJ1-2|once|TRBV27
TGTGCCAGCTCCCCGGGCGTGGGGGGCTATGGCTACACCTTC
CASSPGVGGYGYTF
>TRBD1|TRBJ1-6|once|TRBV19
TGTGCCAGTAGTATCCGGGACAGGGATTCACCCCTCCACTTT
CASSIRDRDSPLHF
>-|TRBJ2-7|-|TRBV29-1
TGCAGCGTTGAGGGGTTAGCGGACTCCTACGAGCAGTACTTC
CSVEGLADSYEQYF
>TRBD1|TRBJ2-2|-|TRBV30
TGTGCCTGGAGTGCTCGGACAGGGCTGAACACCGGGGAGCTGTTTTTT
CAWSARTGLNTGELFF
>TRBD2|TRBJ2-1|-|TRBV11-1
TGTGCCAGCAGCCGTGGACTAGCGGGAGCGAACAATGAGCAGTTCTTC
CASSRGLAGANNEQFF
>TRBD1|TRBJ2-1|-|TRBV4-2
TGTGCCAGCAGCCAAGAGGGACAGTACAATGAGCAGTTCTTC
CASSQEGQYNEQFF
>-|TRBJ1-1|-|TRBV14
TGTGCCAGCGGGGGGGGTCGTAACACTGAAGCTTTCTTT
CASGGGRNTEAFF
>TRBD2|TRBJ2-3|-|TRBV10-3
TGTGCCATCGGACCGACTAGCGGGAGAGGCGCAGATACGCAGTATTTT
CAIGPTSGRGADTQYF
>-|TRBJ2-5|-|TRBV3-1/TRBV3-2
TGTGCCAGCAGCCAAGGCTTGGGGAGGGAGACCCAGTACTTC
CASSQGLGRETQYF
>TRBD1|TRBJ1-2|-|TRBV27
TGTGCCAGCATGTCCCCGGACAGGGCAAAAGGCTACACCTTC
CASMSPDRAKGYTF
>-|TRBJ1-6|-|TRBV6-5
TGTGCCAGCAGTTACTCTACAGATAATTCACCCCTCCACTTT
CASSYSTDNSPLHF
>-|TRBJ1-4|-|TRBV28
TGTGCCAGCAGTCGGGGGGTACCTGAAAAACTGTTTTTT
CASSRGVPEKLFF
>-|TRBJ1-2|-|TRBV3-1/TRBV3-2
TGTGCCAGCAGCCATAGCTATGGCTACACCTTC
CASSHSYGYTF
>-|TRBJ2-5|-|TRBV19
TGTGCCAGTAGTCTCGGACAGAAACAAGAGACCCAGTACTTC
CASSLGQKQETQYF